This T cell receptor (beta chain) was identified in a study of OX40 agonist ivuxolimab in advanced cancers. The protocol was immunoSEQ multiplex PCR, while the TCRdb copy is restricted to in-frame clones and leaves out a portion. The table shows around 23,000 clones, with over 60% occurring only once. This CDR3 contains 13 residues. The germline V gene has CDR1 LNHDA and CDR2 SQIVND (reference sequence). With 3 bases removed from V and 0 bases from J, the gap between germline ends came to 5 bases. About this clone: Other DNA sequences in the same sample also yield this CDR3.

The V gene is TRBV19, the J gene TRBJ1-1; D gene uncertain. The sequence derives from an adult with an advanced solid tumor such as melanoma, head and neck, liver or kidney cancer. The material sequenced was CD4+ or CD8+ T cells sorted from blood, taken in a trial of the OX40 agonist ivuxolimab. Written as DNA, the CDR3 is TGTGCCAGTAGTATCGGGGTGAACACTGAAGCTTTCTTT. Encoded protein: CASSIGVNTEAFF.